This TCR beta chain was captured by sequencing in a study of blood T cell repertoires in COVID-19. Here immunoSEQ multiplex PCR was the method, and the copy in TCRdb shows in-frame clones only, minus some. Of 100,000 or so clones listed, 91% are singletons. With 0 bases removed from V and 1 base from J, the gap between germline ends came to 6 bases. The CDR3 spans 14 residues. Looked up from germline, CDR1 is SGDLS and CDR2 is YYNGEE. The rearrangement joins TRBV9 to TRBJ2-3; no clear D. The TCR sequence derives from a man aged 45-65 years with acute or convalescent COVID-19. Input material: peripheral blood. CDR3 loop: CASSVDQGTDTQYF. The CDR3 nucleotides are TGTGCCAGCAGCGTAGATCAGGGCACAGATACGCAGTATTTT.